Presented here are 31 T cell receptor beta chains from one specimen sequenced in a study of cytomegalovirus exposure and HLA in healthy donors. The PCR used 60 Vbeta and 13 Jbeta primers. Clones were sequenced by immunoSEQ multiplex PCR, and TCRdb holds only the in-frame ones, with some missing. Here the sample spans over 150,000 clones, 84% being singletons. Sequencing used PBMCs. The receptors were gathered from a girl aged 5-17 years in good health and CMV-seropositive.

This rearrangement joins TRBV27 to TRBJ2-3; D might be TRBD2 (6 bases). The CDR3 runs to 15 residues. The germline gives CDR1 MNHEY, CDR2 SMNVEV (reference sequence). Trimming removed 0 bases from V and 4 bases from J, with 11 bases in between. The CDR3 reads CASSLSGGVADTQYF. CDR3 bases: TGTGCCAGCAGTTTATCGGGCGGGGTGGCAGATACGCAGTATTTT.

The J gene is TRBJ1-2, the V gene TRBV6-4, with TRBD1 matching 9 bases. Germline CDR1 is MRHNA and CDR2 is SNTAGT. The CDR3 contains 13 residues. J gave up 6 bases and V 4 bases, and 3 bases lay outside the gene matches. The CDR3 reads CASSATGGDGYTF. CDR3 DNA: TGTGCCAGCAGTGCGACAGGGGGTGATGGCTACACCTTC.

The CDR3 spells CASSGDIYEQYF. The DNA of the CDR3 is TGTGCCAGCAGTGGGGACATCTACGAGCAGTACTTC. This chain links TRBV6-1 with TRBJ2-7; weak D call: TRBD1 (6 bases). The CDR3 extends over 12 amino acids. From germline, CDR1 is MNHNS and CDR2 SASEGT. V lost 4 bases to trimming and J lost 3 bases, with 7 bases between them.

The chain has TRBV5-1 and TRBJ1-2, with TRBD1 matching over 10 bases. Germline CDR1 reads SGHRS; CDR2 reads YFSETQ. The CDR3 is made up of 15 amino acids. V shed 0 bases and J 7 bases; nucleotides not matched to a gene: 6. The CDR3 loop is CASSLELTGGGGYTF. The CDR3 bases are TGCGCCAGCAGCTTGGAGCTGACAGGGGGCGGTGGCTACACCTTC.

The chain uses TRBV11-2 and TRBJ2-7, with 8 positions matching TRBD1. The CDR3 is 15 residues long. Trimming cost V 2 bases and J 2 bases; bases outside gene matches: 5. Germline-derived CDR1 and CDR2 are SGHAT and FQNNGV. CDR3 nucleotides: TGTGCCAGCAGCTTACTCCAGGGGGCTCCCTACGAGCAGTACTTC. Translation: CASSLLQGAPYEQYF.

This chain joins TRBV4-1 and TRBJ1-4; D uncertain. With 2 bases removed from V and 6 bases from J, the gap between germline ends came to 13 bases. Per the germline V gene, CDR1 is MGHRA and CDR2 is YSYEKL. This CDR3 region has 15 residues. The CDR3 sequence: CASSQWPYEDEKLFF. CDR3 sequence (DNA): TGCGCCAGCAGCCAATGGCCCTACGAGGATGAAAAACTGTTTTTT.

This clone was found a few times. The chain is built from TRBV9 and TRBJ2-2, with 10 bases lining up with TRBD2. Germline CDR1 SGDLS, CDR2 YYNGEE. The V gene end was trimmed by 3 bases and the J gene end by 3 bases; junction bases not matched to a gene: 5. The CDR3 spans 16 residues. The CDR3 coding sequence is TGTGCCAGCAGCGCCAGGACTAGCGGAGACACCGGGGAGCTGTTTTTT. It is translated as CASSARTSGDTGELFF.

This clone was seen a single time. This rearrangement joins TRBV5-1 to TRBJ2-3; no clear D. Trimming left V 7 bases short and J 2 bases short, with 11 bases between. CDR1 and CDR2 from the germline V gene are SGHRS and YFSETQ. The CDR3 totals 13 residues. CDR3 nucleotide sequence: TGCGCCAGCCGCCCGAGAATCACAGATACGCAGTATTTT. This gives the protein CASRPRITDTQYF.

The chain carries TRBV13 and TRBJ1-2; 7 bases agree with TRBD1. CDR3 size: 15 residues. The J segment lost 8 bases and the V segment lost 2 bases, leaving 11 bases of the junction unmatched. Germline-derived CDR1 and CDR2 are PRHDT and FYEKMQ (reference sequence). CDR3: CASSLQTGSGVGYTF. The CDR3 nucleotides read TGTGCCAGCAGCTTACAGACAGGGTCGGGTGTCGGCTACACCTTC.

The J gene is TRBJ1-1, the V gene TRBV2, with D perhaps TRBD1 (5 bases). CDR3 length: 14 amino acids. Trimming left V 4 bases short and J 2 bases short, with 11 bases between. CDR1 SNHLY and CDR2 FYNNEI come from the germline V gene. The CDR3 DNA sequence: TGTGCCAGCAGTGGGCGGGGCCCCAACACTGAAGCTTTCTTT. Translating gives CASSGRGPNTEAFF.

The chain employs TRBV9 and TRBJ1-6; D unresolved. CDR1 and CDR2 (germline): SGDLS, YYNGEE. The V end lost 0 bases, the J end lost 10 bases, and 11 bases lay between the germline ends. CDR3 length: 14 residues. The CDR3 bases are TGTGCCAGCAGCGTAGGGGGAGTCGAATCACCCCTCCACTTT. Its translation: CASSVGGVESPLHF.

This clone was counted between two and nine times. The chain employs TRBV6-5 and TRBJ2-1; 7 nucleotides line up with TRBD1. Per the germline V gene, CDR1 is MNHEY and CDR2 is SVGAGI. The CDR3 has 15 amino acids. J was trimmed by 7 bases and V by 7 bases; bases with no gene match: 13. CDR3 DNA sequence: TGTGCCAGCATTCCGGACAGGAGGCTAATAAATGAGCAGTTCTTC. Its translation is CASIPDRRLINEQFF.

The chain joins TRBV5-1 to TRBJ1-3; possibly TRBD1 for D (6 bases). The CDR3 contains 16 residues. V shed 4 bases and J shed 0 bases, with 14 bases lying between them. The germline V gene has CDR1 SGHRS and CDR2 YFSETQ. CDR3 region: CASSRTGSSSGNTIYF. CDR3 coding DNA: TGCGCCAGCAGCCGAACAGGGTCTAGCTCTGGAAACACCATATATTTT.

This clone was seen a few times. This chain uses TRBV18 with TRBJ2-1; TRBD2 matches 8 bases. Germline CDR1 is KGHSH and CDR2 is LQKENI. J gave up 0 bases and V 3 bases, and 1 base lay outside the gene matches. This CDR3 has 15 residues. The CDR3 DNA sequence: TGTGCCAGCTCACCCGGGACTAGCTCCTACAATGAGCAGTTCTTC. Encoded protein: CASSPGTSSYNEQFF.

The chain uses TRBV27 and TRBJ1-1; D remains unclear. The CDR3 is made up of 15 amino acids. Germline CDR1 is MNHEY and CDR2 is SMNVEV (reference sequence). V was clipped by 3 bases and J by 1 base, with 12 bases between them. The CDR3 DNA sequence: TGTGCCAGCAGTTTCACACCTCCGGGGAACACTGAAGCTTTCTTT. Its protein product is CASSFTPPGNTEAFF.

This clone is a singleton in its sample. The chain joins TRBV29-1 to TRBJ1-1; 10 nucleotides agree with TRBD1. The germline V gene encodes CDR1 SQVTM and CDR2 ANQGSEA. Trimming cost V 3 bases and J 7 bases; bases outside gene matches: 2. The CDR3 extends over 12 amino acids. DNA of the CDR3: TGCAGCGTTGAGGGACAGGGGTATGAAGCTTTCTTT. Protein sequence: CSVEGQGYEAFF.

This rearrangement joins TRBV4-2 to TRBJ2-2; 9 bases are a match to TRBD1. Trimming cost V 5 bases and J 3 bases; bases outside gene matches: 7. CDR1 is LGHNA, CDR2 YNFKEQ, per germline. This CDR3 comprises 16 residues. CDR3 sequence reads: CASSASGTGYTGELFF. The DNA of the CDR3 is TGTGCCAGCAGCGCCTCCGGGACAGGGTACACCGGGGAGCTGTTTTTT.

This clone was counted between two and nine times. The V call is TRBV6-5, the J call TRBJ1-2; D call uncertain. CDR1 and CDR2 from the germline V gene are MNHEY and SVGAGI. CDR3 length: 13 residues. Trimming shortened V by 7 bases and J by 8 bases, and 17 bases separated the two germline ends. The CDR3 reads CASTQEGFRGYTF. The CDR3 DNA is TGTGCCAGCACCCAGGAGGGATTCCGAGGCTACACCTTC.

The V gene is TRBV18, the J gene TRBJ2-3; the D is unclear. V dropped 0 bases and J dropped 3 bases, with 7 bases sitting between them. This CDR3 spans 14 amino acids. From germline, CDR1 is KGHSH and CDR2 LQKENI. CDR3 DNA: TGTGCCAGCTCACCACCAGCGTTAACAGATACGCAGTATTTT. Its protein is CASSPPALTDTQYF.

This rearrangement joins TRBV5-1 to TRBJ2-3; D ambiguous. The CDR3 loop spans 14 amino acids. The germline CDR1 and CDR2 sequences are SGHRS and YFSETQ. V was cut by 0 bases and J by 0 bases, with 5 bases left in between. Written as DNA, the CDR3 is TGCGCCAGCAGCTTGGATCCTAGCACAGATACGCAGTATTTT. This sequence encodes CASSLDPSTDTQYF.

Many counts were recorded for this clone. The genes are TRBV9 and TRBJ2-7, with 7 bases lining up with TRBD2. This CDR3 has 14 residues. V gave up 0 bases and J gave up 7 bases; unmatched junction bases: 7. CDR1 and CDR2 (germline): SGDLS, YYNGEE. This CDR3 is CASSVGDAGGEQYF. CDR3 nucleotide sequence: TGTGCCAGCAGCGTAGGGGATGCCGGGGGGGAGCAGTACTTC.

The chain couples TRBV29-1 to TRBJ2-2; 8 bases align to TRBD2. From germline, CDR1 is SQVTM and CDR2 ANQGSEA. This CDR3 contains 16 residues. With 4 bases clipped from V and 3 bases from J, the junction kept 10 bases outside the gene matches. The CDR3 here is CSVARGGLIDTGELFF. CDR3 sequence (DNA): TGCAGCGTTGCCCGGGGGGGGCTTATTGACACCGGGGAGCTGTTTTTT.

The rearrangement links TRBV5-8 to TRBJ2-2, with D perhaps matching TRBD2 (5 bases). Per germline, CDR1 SGHTS and CDR2 YDEGEE. This CDR3 spans 15 amino acids. V lost 0 bases, J lost 8 bases, and 14 bases lay in between. This CDR3 reads CASSLDFGAAGELFF. In DNA, the CDR3 is TGTGCCAGCAGCTTGGATTTTGGAGCGGCGGGGGAGCTGTTTTTT.

V gene TRBV15 combines with J gene TRBJ2-7, with D possibly TRBD2 on 6 matching bases. The CDR3 sequence is 16 residues long. Between the trimmed V and J ends, which lost 0 bases and 5 bases, there was a span of 17 bases. Germline V gives CDR1 LNHNV, CDR2 YYDKDF (reference sequence). CDR3 sequence: CATSRDGGRGAHEQYF. The CDR3 nucleotides read TGTGCCACCAGCAGAGATGGGGGGAGAGGGGCCCACGAGCAGTACTTC. Based on the CDR3 plus reference TRBV15 and TRBJ2-7, the full variable domain is DAMVIQNPRYQVTQFGKPVTLSCSQTLNHNVMYWYQQKSSQAPKLLFHYYDKDFNNEADTPDNFQSRRPNTSFCFLDIRSPGLGDTAMYLCATSRDGGRGAHEQYFGPGTRLTVT.

The genes are TRBV6-1 and TRBJ1-1, with D possibly matching TRBD1 (6 bases). There are 14 residues in the CDR3. Trimming removed 3 bases at V and 7 bases at J, with 15 bases between. Per the germline V gene, CDR1 is MNHNS and CDR2 is SASEGT. Written as DNA, the CDR3 is TGTGCCAGCAGTGAGGGGACAAAGTGGAGTGAAGCTTTCTTT. Residues: CASSEGTKWSEAFF.

The genes are TRBV10-3 and TRBJ1-1; 9 positions match TRBD1. The length of the CDR3 is 15 residues. CDR1 and CDR2 from the germline V gene are ENHRY and SYGVKD. The ends lost 3 bases at V and 2 bases at J; junction bases unmatched: 4. CDR3: CAISEPGQGNTEAFF. CDR3 nucleotides: TGTGCCATCAGTGAACCGGGACAGGGTAACACTGAAGCTTTCTTT.

The rearrangement uses TRBV7-2 and TRBJ1-1; D is perhaps TRBD1 (5 bases). CDR1 is SGHTA, CDR2 FQGNSA, per germline. The CDR3 contains 14 residues. Trimming removed 11 bases from V and 1 base from J, with 17 bases in between. The CDR3 DNA follows: TGTGCCGGCCACGGGGGGGTCAAGAACACTGAAGCTTTCTTT. Protein: CAGHGGVKNTEAFF.

The CDR3 spells CASAPGQVAFRAFF. CDR3 bases: TGTGCCAGTGCTCCGGGACAGGTAGCTTTTAGAGCTTTCTTT. The rearrangement links TRBV19 to TRBJ1-1, with TRBD1 matching over 8 bases. The CDR3 sequence is 14 residues long. Germline V CDR1 and CDR2: LNHDA, SQIVND (reference sequence). Trimming cost V 8 bases and J 10 bases; bases outside gene matches: 15.

This chain links TRBV2 with TRBJ1-1; 8 positions agree with TRBD1. The germline CDR1 and CDR2 sequences are SNHLY and FYNNEI. The V gene end was trimmed by 6 bases and the J gene end by 6 bases; junction bases not matched to a gene: 12. This CDR3 is built from 15 residues. CDR3 bases: TGTGCCAGCAGAAACCCGGGACAGGCGACGGCTGAAGCTTTCTTT. Protein sequence: CASRNPGQATAEAFF.

The chain couples TRBV4-2 to TRBJ1-3; D remains unclear. Germline CDR1 reads LGHNA; CDR2 reads YNFKEQ. The ends were cut back, 4 bases at V and 4 bases at J, with 11 bases in the middle. CDR3 length equals 14 residues. CDR3 loop: CASSPARSGNTIYF. As DNA, the CDR3 is TGTGCCAGCAGCCCGGCCCGGAGCGGAAACACCATATATTTT.

The CDR3 sequence is CASSLGVARGYTEAFF. As DNA, the CDR3 is TGTGCCAGCAGCTTAGGTGTGGCCAGGGGGTACACTGAAGCTTTCTTT. The chain combines TRBV11-2 with TRBJ1-1; 7 bases fit TRBD1. J lost 3 bases, V lost 1 base, and 8 bases had no gene match. The CDR3 has 16 amino acids. Germline loops: CDR1 SGHAT, CDR2 FQNNGV.